The present T cell receptor (beta chain) was sequenced within a study of cytomegalovirus exposure and HLA in healthy donors (dated by TCRdb to the late 2010s). In terms of the full investigation: An earlier analysis of several hundred of the donors reported about 300 Gb of sequence data and around 110 million unique TCR beta sequences obtained from around 180 million T cells. The T cell repertoires of under 700 subjects were profiled by immunosequencing and related to cytomegalovirus serostatus. Because of strong linkage in the cohort, roughly five DR-DQ haplotypes were treated as single units for association and clustering. The study combined high-throughput TCR immunosequencing, statistical association of individual TCRs with disease status, and machine learning to predict cytomegalovirus infection status. The study aimed to test whether cataloging public T cell receptors could reveal signatures of past pathogen exposure. HLA typing covered class I and class II loci at four-digit resolution. Along with the roughly 670-subject first cohort, a separate validation cohort of 120 different subjects was used. Every repertoire in the discovery cohort had been generated on one and the same sequencing platform. On average, roughly 250,000 unique TCR beta nucleotide sequences were sequenced per donor among 350 to 400 genotyped donors of the cohort, with 15% to 20% of those sequences being non-productive. Genome-wide SNP genotypes for about 60% of the 666 donors were used in a later genetic analysis, which treated that subset as a discovery cohort. Roughly 300 gigabases of sequencing data and roughly 81 million unique TCR sequences made up an early release that covered 500 to 700 HLA-typed donors. Donor age, sex, ethnicity and CMV serostatus were compiled alongside the repertoire data. To decide whether each TCR beta V gene segment behaved as functional or pseudogenic, an earlier analysis of some 570 of the donors relied on high-throughput TCR beta sequencing. Among the approximately 430 genotyped donors, around 81% belonged to the genetic ancestry cluster associated with self-reported Caucasian donors. In a later analysis, previously published TCR beta repertoires from about 640 donors were re-analyzed and high-resolution HLA genotyping was added so that TCR occurrence patterns could be studied. Typing coverage differed by locus: A, B, C, DRB1 and DQB1 were typed in about 629-640 donors, DQA1 in about 510, DPA1 in some 600, and DPB1 in just under 480. Rather than using new phenotypic data, the later analysis identified candidate immune exposures from TCR beta sequences and from how often those sequences occurred across donors.

The cohort consisted of hundreds of healthy bone marrow donors. All cohort members were sampled while nominally healthy, although unrecorded immune exposures were likely present. The donor was CMV seropositive and was included in the group of 290 or so seropositive cohort members. Every donor gave a peripheral blood sample, and the peripheral blood mononuclear cells from that sample were used for TCR beta sequencing. Genomic DNA extraction from the blood cell samples was performed with the Qiagen DNeasy Blood Extraction Kit. From its cysteine to its phenylalanine, the CDR3 spans 14 amino acids. CDR3 DNA only is kept here, 42 bases in frame from base 1. The germline V gene (reference sequence) supplies CDR1 SEHNR and CDR2 FQNEAQ. V was cut back by 4 bases and J by 2 bases, leaving a gap of 11 bases between them. Library construction relied on the immunoSEQ multiplex PCR assay. For the multiplex PCR, a mixture combining 60 forward primers for TCR Vbeta segments and 13 reverse primers for TCR Jbeta segments was used. A multiplex PCR assay on genomic DNA amplified the CDR3 region of rearranged TCR beta genes. The Illumina HiSeq System was used to sequence the amplified TCR beta libraries as 87-base-pair reads. On the authors' methods: A later analysis tallied 75 million to 85 million unique TCR beta chains across the approximately 670 repertoires, and approximately 9.9 million of those chains were shared by two or more donors. To remove PCR and sequencing errors, raw reads were error-corrected and collapsed into unique sequences using a nearest-neighbor algorithm that merged closely related sequences. V, D and J gene segments were assigned by aligning CDR3 sequences to IMGT reference sequences. For a sequence to be retained, a match of at least six nucleotides was required to both a V gene segment and a J gene segment. A rearrangement was called productive if the CDR3 had no stop codons and remained in frame with V and J, and every other rearrangement was called non-productive. Following IMGT convention, CDR3 was defined as the stretch from the second conserved V-encoded cysteine up to the conserved J-encoded phenylalanine. In an earlier analysis of more than 550 of the donors, sequences lacking an unambiguous match to a single V gene segment were excluded. In an earlier analysis of 450 to 700 of the donors, V segments were called functional above 56.7% productive rearrangements and were called segregating when the between-donor standard deviation exceeded 5%. To diagnose cytomegalovirus status from the catalog of TCR beta chain sequences, a statistical classification framework was built. In a later analysis, V and J genes were assigned by comparing TCR nucleotide sequences against IMGT/GENE-DB human TR gene sequences. The TCRdist pipeline was used in a later analysis to assign CDR3 sequences and most-parsimonious VDJ recombination scenarios. In a later analysis, every TCR beta chain was defined by the combination of its CDR3 amino acid sequence and its V-gene family, and reads without a unique V-gene family were dropped. To address suspected cross-contamination and a sequencing artifact, a later analysis removed several hundred highly shared, low-generation-probability nucleotide sequences. In a later analysis, a clonal expansion index was calculated for each public chain from normalized within-repertoire ranks of inferred template counts. In a later analysis, generation probabilities were computed with a VDJ recombination model fitted to out-of-frame rearrangements, and the resulting probabilities were checked against IGoR. In a later analysis, hypergeometric tests were used to score TCR-TCR, TCR-HLA and TCR-CMV co-occurrence, with a repertoire-size bias correction applied to TCR pairs. False discovery rates were estimated in a later analysis by permuting HLA or CMV assignments 20 times. A later analysis grouped co-occurring TCRs with DBSCAN, adding TCRdist sequence similarity when clustering within HLA-allele-positive subsets. Co-occurrence clustering excluded repertoires with fewer than 30,000 or more than 120,000 public chains, plus five with anomalous nucleotide sharing. Not all clones reach the TCRdb copy of this immuneACCESS table, which keeps in-frame sequences only. Checked studies attribute under half of the gap to unresolved V genes and leave the rest unexplained. V and J calls and clone size are as listed in that table; D and trimming were resolved from the DNA. In this sample the table shows under 200,000 clones, over 65% of which occur a single time. The top ten clones comprise about 2.5% of the sample.

Note on this clone: Its antigen is not yet known. Base qualities are not provided; no much larger clone lies one nucleotide away.

The paper as a whole reports these results and caveats: Correlated functional status among segregating V segments might be attributable to linkage disequilibrium, but an unknown experimental factor could not be ruled out. Some IMGT-functional V segments, including TRBV6-2 and TRBV6-3, could not be distinguished by the 87-base-pair reads and were therefore excluded. For the cohort, immune exposure information was limited to CMV serostatus. The study listed 150 to 200 TCR beta chains as associated with cytomegalovirus. In a later analysis, 15,000 to 20,000 TCR beta sequences were associated with specific HLA alleles at a false discovery rate of 0.05. The presence/absence analyses assumed that sequencing depth was roughly uniform across donors, and that assumption may not be true. In vitro tests confirmed that a few of the cytomegalovirus-associated TCR beta chains recognize cytomegalovirus antigens. A cluster of highly shared sequence variants was judged likely to be a technical artifact of the sequencing pipeline. The classifier was reported to diagnose cytomegalovirus status with high specificity and sensitivity in both the original cohort and the validation cohort. In a later analysis, TCR association rates were found to vary across HLA loci, with the most associated TCRs seen for DRB1 alleles and the fewest for HLA-C alleles. V-gene and J-gene trimming of TCR beta chains was associated with a missense DCLRE1C variant in a later genetic analysis, and the association was replicated in an independent cohort. A later analysis found that HLA-associated TCR beta chains were more clonally expanded and had lower generation probabilities than equally common non-associated chains. Because counts were too low, about 18 rarely observed V segments, including chromosome 9 orphons, were left out of the earlier analysis of about 500 of the donors. Strong co-occurrence of HLA alleles, especially DR and DQ, made assigning TCR associations to individual alleles difficult. In an earlier analysis of some 540 of the donors, most TCR beta V segments appeared in productive rearrangements about 87% or about 30% of the time, broadly matching IMGT annotations. Most CMV-associated TCR beta chains appeared to be HLA-restricted in a later analysis, and the HLA associations seemed to be driven largely by CMV exposure. The authors suggested that the approach could potentially be extended to other disease states and immunological phenotypes. Because HLA typing was missing for some donors at each locus, association tests included only the typed subset. In a later genetic analysis, fewer N-insertions in productive TCRs were reported among donors in an Asian-associated ancestry cluster than the 666-donor mean. This cohort had only TCR beta chains sequenced, and the lack of alpha or paired-chain data limited which features could be detected. Most TCR sequences were seen in very few donors, while some public TCRs were found in many individuals. A further reported finding was that TCR beta sequences accurately predicted the HLA-A and HLA-B alleles for most subjects in the first cohort. A later analysis reported that several top co-occurrence clusters appeared linked to parvovirus B19, influenza, CMV and Epstein-Barr virus.

In this chain, TRBV7-9 is recombined with TRBJ2-5; TRBD1 might be the D gene, on 5 matching bases. The sequence was collected from a woman aged 40 to 55 in good health and CMV-seropositive. Sequencing input: PBMCs. The CDR3 reads CASSYRQPQETQYF. The DNA sequence follows: TGTGCCAGCAGCTATAGACAGCCTCAAGAGACCCAGTACTTC.